The clone carrying this T cell receptor beta chain showed up just once. The sample originates from a study of blood T cell repertoires in COVID-19. The germline CDR1 and CDR2 sequences are SGHRS and YFSETQ. V lost 0 bases, J lost 2 bases, and 6 bases stayed unmatched. The CDR3 runs 17 residues. The table came from immunoSEQ multiplex PCR; TCRdb's copy has only in-frame clones and leaves some out. The profile shows 200,000 to 250,000 clones, around 90% of them singletons. This chain uses TRBV5-1 with TRBJ2-7; 12 bases map to TRBD2. This receptor was taken from a man over 45 who had been exposed to COVID-19. The sequenced sample was PBMCs or T cells enriched from blood (not recorded which). As DNA, the CDR3 is TGCGCCAGCAGCTTGGCTCGGACTAGCGGGGCCCCCTACGAGCAGTACTTC. It specifies CASSLARTSGAPYEQYF.